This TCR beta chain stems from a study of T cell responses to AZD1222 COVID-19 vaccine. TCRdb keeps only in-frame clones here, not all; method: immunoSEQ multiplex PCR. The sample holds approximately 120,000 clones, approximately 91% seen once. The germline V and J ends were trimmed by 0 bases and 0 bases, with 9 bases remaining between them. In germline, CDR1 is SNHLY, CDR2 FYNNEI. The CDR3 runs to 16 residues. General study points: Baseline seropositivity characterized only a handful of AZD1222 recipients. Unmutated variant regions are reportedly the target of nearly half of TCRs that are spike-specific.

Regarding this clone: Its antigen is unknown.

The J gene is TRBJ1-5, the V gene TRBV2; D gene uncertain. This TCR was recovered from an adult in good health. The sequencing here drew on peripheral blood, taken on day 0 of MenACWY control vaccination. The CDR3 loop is CASSEAGFSSNQPQHF. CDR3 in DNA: TGTGCCAGCAGTGAAGCAGGGTTTTCTAGCAATCAGCCCCAGCATTTT.